This TCR beta chain was recorded in a study of cytomegalovirus exposure and HLA in healthy donors. A word on this clone: Its specificity is unknown.

Study conclusions and caveats: Trimming of TCR beta V- and J-genes showed a link, identified in a later analysis, to a missense DCLRE1C variant. Near-uniform donor sequencing depth was presumed by presence/absence analyses. Sequence variants that were highly shared formed a cluster that was likely a sequencing artifact.

The CDR3 is made up of 15 amino acids. Between the trimmed V and J ends, which lost 1 base and 3 bases, there was a span of 10 bases. CDR1 and CDR2 (germline): LGHNA, YNFKEQ. The PCR made use of 60 Vbeta and 13 Jbeta primers. Assay: immunoSEQ multiplex PCR; the TCRdb copy retains only in-frame clones and omits some. The sample yields 150,000 or so clones, about 74% seen once. Sequencing was performed on PBMCs. The chain has TRBV4-2 and TRBJ1-5; unclear D gene. The receptor was isolated from a man aged 18 to 30 in good health and CMV-seropositive. This CDR3 is CASSQVGRNNQPQHF. DNA for the CDR3: TGTGCCAGCAGCCAAGTTGGGAGAAACAATCAGCCCCAGCATTTT.